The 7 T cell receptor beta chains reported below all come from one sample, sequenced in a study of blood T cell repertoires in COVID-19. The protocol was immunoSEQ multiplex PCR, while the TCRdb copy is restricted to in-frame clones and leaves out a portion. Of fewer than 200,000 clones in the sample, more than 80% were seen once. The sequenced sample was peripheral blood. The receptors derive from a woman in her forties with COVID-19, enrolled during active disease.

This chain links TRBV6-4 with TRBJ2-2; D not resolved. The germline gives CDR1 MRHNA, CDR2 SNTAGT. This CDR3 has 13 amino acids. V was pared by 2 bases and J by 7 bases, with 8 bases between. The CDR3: CASSDTTNGELFF. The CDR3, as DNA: TGTGCCAGCAGTGACACCACTAACGGGGAGCTGTTTTTT.

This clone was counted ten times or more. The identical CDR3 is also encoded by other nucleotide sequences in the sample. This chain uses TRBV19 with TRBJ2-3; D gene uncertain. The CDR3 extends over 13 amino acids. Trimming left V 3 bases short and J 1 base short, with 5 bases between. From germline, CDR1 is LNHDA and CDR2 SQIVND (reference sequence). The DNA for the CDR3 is TGTGCCAGTAGTATCACGGGCACAGATACGCAGTATTTT. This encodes CASSITGTDTQYF.

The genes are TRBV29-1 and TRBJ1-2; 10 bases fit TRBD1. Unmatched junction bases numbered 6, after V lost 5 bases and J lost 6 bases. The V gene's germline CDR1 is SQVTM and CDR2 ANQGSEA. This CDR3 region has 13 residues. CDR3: CSVKTGGADGYTF. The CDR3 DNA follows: TGCAGCGTTAAGACAGGGGGCGCCGATGGCTACACCTTC.

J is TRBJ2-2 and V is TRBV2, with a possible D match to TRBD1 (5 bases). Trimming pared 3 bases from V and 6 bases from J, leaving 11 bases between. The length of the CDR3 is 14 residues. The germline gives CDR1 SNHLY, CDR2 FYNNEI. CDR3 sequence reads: CASSDRQGAGELFF. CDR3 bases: TGTGCCAGCAGTGATAGGCAGGGCGCCGGGGAGCTGTTTTTT. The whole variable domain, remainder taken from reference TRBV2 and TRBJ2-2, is EPEVTQTPSHQVTQMGQEVILRCVPISNHLYFYWYRQILGQKVEFLVSFYNNEISEKSEIFDDQFSVERPDGSNFTLKIRSTKLEDSAMYFCASSDRQGAGELFFGEGSRLTVL.

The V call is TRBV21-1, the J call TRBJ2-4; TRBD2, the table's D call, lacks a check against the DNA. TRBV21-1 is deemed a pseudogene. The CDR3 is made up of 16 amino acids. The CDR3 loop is CASNPHPDRLGNIQYF. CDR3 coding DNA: TGTGCCAGCAACCCACACCCAGACAGACTAGGGAACATTCAGTACTTC.

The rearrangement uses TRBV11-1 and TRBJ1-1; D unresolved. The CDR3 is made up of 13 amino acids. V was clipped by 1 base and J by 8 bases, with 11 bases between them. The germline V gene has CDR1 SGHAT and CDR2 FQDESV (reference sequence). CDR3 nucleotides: TGTGCCAGCAGCTTAGAAGGCTGGGCGGAAGCTTTCTTT. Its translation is CASSLEGWAEAFF.

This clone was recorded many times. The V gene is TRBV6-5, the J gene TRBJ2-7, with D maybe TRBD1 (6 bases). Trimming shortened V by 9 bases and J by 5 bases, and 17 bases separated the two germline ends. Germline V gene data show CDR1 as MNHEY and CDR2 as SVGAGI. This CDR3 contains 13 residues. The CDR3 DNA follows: TGTGCCAGTAAACACGGGACATATGACGAGCAGTACGTC. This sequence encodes CASKHGTYDEQYV.